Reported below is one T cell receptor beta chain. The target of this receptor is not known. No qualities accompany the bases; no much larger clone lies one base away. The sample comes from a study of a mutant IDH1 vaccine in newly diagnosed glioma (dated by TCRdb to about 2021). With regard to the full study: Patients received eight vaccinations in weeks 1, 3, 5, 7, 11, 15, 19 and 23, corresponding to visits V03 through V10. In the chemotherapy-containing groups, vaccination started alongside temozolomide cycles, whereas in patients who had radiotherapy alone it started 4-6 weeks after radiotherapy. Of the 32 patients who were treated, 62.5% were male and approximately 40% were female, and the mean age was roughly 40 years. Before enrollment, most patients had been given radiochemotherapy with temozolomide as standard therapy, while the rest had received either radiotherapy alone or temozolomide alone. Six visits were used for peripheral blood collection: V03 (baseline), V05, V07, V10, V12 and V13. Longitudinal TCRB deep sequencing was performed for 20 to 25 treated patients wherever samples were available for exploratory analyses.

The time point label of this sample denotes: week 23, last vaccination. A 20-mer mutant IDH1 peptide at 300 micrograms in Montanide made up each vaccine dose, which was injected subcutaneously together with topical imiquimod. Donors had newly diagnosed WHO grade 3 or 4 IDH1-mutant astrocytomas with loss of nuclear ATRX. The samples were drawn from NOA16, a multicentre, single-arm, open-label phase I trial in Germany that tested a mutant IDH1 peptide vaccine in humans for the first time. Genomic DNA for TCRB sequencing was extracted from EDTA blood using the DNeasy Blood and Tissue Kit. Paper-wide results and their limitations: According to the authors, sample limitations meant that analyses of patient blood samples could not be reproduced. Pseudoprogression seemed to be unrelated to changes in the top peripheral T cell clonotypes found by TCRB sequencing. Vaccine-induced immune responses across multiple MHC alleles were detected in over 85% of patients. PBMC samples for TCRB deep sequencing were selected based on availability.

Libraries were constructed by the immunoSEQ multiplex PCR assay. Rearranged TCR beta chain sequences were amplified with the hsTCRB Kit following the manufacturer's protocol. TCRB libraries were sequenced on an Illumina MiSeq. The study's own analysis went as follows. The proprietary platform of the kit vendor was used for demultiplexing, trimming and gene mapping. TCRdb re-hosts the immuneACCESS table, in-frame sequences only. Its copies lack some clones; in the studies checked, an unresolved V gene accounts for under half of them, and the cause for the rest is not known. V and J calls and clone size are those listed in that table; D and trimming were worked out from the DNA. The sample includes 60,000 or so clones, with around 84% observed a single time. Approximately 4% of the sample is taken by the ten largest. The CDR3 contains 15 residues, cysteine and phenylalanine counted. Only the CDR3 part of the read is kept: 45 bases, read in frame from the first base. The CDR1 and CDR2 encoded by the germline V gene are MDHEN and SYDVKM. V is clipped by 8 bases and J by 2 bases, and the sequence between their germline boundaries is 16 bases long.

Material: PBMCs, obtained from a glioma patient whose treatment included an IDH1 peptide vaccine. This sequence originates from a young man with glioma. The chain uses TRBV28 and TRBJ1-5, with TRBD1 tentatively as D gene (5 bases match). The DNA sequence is TGTGCCAGCCGCGTCCGGAAAGGGGGCAATCAGCCCCAGCATTTT. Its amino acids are CASRVRKGGNQPQHF.